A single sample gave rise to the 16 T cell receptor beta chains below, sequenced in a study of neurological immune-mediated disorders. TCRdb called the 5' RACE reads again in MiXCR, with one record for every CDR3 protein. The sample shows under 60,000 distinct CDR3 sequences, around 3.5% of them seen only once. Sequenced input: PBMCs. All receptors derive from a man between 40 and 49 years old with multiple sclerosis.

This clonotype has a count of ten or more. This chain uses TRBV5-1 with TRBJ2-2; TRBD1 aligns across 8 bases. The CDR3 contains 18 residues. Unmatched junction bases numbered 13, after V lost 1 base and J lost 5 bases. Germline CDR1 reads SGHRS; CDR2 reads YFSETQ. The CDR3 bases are TGCGCCAGCAGCTTGATGGGTCCTGGACAGGGCCTAACCGGGGAGCTGTTTTTT. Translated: CASSLMGPGQGLTGELFF.

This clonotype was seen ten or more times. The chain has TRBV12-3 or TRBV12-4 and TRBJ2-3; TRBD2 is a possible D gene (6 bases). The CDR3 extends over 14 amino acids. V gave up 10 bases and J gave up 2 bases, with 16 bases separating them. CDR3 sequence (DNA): TGTGCCACCACGGAGGGTACAAACACAGATACGCAGTATTTT. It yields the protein CATTEGTNTDTQYF.

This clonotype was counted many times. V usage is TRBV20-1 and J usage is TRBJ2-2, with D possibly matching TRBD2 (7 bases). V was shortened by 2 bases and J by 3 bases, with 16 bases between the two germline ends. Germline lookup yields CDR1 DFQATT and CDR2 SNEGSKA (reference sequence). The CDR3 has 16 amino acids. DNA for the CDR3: TGCAGTGCTAGATGGGGGGGGGCAGTGGACACCGGGGAGCTGTTTTTT. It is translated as CSARWGGAVDTGELFF.

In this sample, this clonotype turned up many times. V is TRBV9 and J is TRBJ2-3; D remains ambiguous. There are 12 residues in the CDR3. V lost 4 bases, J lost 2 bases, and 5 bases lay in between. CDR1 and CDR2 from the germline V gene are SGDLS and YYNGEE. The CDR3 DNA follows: TGTGCCAGCAGCCCAAACACAGATACGCAGTATTTT. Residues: CASSPNTDTQYF.

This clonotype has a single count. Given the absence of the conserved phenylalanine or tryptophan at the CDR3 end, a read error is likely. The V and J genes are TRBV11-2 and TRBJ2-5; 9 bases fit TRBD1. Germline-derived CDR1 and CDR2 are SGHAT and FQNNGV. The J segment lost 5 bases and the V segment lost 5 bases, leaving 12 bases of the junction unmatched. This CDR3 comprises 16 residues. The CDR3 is CASSATGQGNFETQYN. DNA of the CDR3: TGTGCCAGCAGCGCTACGGGACAGGGCAATTTTGAGACCCAGTACAAC.

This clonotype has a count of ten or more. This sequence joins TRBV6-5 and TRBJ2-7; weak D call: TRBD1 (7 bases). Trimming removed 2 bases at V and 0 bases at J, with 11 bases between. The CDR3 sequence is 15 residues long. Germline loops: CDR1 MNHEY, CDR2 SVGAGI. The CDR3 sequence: CASSYTGDSSYEQYF. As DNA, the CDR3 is TGTGCCAGCAGTTACACAGGGGACTCCTCCTACGAGCAGTACTTC.

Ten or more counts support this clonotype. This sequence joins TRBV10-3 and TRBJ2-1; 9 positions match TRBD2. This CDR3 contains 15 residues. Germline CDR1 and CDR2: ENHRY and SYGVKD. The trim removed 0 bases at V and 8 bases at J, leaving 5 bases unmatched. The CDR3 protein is CAISESSRGGDEQFF. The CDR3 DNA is TGTGCCATCAGTGAGTCATCGCGGGGGGGCGATGAGCAGTTCTTC.

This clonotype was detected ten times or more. The CDR3 loop reads CATSATSDRTDTQYF. The CDR3 nucleotides are TGTGCCACCAGTGCCACTAGCGACCGCACAGATACGCAGTATTTT. This chain links TRBV24-1 with TRBJ2-3; 7 positions agree with TRBD2. V gave up 5 bases and J gave up 1 base; unmatched junction bases: 5. This CDR3 is built from 15 residues. The V gene's germline CDR1 is KGHDR and CDR2 SFDVKD.

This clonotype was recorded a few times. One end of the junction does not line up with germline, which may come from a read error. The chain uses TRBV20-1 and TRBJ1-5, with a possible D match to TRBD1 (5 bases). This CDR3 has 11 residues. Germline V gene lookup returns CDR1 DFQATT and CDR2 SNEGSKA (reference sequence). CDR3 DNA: TGCAGTGCTCAGGGAAATCAGCCCCAGAATTTT. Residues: CSAQGNQPQNF.

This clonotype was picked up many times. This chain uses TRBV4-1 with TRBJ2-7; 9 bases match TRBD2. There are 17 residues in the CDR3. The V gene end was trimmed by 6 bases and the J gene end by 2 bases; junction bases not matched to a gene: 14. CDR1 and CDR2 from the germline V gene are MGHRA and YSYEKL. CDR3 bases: TGCGCCAGCAGTCATTCTAGTCTAGCGGGGACCCCCTACGAGCAGTACTTC. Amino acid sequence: CASSHSSLAGTPYEQYF.

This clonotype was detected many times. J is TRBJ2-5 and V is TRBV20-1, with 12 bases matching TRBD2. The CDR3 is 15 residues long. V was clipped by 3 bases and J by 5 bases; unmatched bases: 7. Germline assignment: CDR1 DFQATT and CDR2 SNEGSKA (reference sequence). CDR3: CSASLAGGPGETQYF. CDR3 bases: TGCAGTGCTAGTCTAGCGGGGGGGCCGGGCGAGACCCAGTACTTC.

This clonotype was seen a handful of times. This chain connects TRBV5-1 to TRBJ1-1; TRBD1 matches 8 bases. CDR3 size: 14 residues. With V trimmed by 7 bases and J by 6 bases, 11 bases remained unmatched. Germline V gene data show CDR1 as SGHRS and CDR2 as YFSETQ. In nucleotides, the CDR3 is TGCGCCAGCGGCGACAGGGGTTCAATCTCTGAAGCTTTCTTT. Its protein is CASGDRGSISEAFF.

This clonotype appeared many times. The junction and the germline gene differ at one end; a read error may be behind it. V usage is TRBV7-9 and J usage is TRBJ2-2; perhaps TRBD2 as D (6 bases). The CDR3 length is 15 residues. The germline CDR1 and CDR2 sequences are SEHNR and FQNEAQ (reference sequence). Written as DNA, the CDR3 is TGTGCCAGCAGCCCCGTGGACTATTATTCCGGGGAACTGTTTTTT. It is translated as CASSPVDYYSGELFF.

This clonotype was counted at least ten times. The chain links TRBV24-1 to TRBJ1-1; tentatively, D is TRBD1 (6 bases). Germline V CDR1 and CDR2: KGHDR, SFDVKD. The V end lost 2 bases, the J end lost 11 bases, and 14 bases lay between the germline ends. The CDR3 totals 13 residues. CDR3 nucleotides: TGTGCCACCAGTGATTCACTCCAGGGGACTGCTTTCTTT. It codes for CATSDSLQGTAFF.

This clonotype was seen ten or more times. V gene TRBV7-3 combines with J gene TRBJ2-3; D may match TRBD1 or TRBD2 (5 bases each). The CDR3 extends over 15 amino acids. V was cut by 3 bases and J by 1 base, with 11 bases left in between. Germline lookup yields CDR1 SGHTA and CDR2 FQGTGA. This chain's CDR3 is CASSFGGTRTDTQYF. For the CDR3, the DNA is TGTGCCAGCAGCTTCGGTGGGACGCGCACAGATACGCAGTATTTT. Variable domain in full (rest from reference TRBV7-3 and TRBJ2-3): GAGVSQTPSNKVTEKGKYVELRCDPISGHTALYWYRQSLGQGPEFLIYFQGTGAADDSGLPNDRFFAVRPEGSVSTLKIQRTERGDSAVYLCASSFGGTRTDTQYFGPGTRLTVL.

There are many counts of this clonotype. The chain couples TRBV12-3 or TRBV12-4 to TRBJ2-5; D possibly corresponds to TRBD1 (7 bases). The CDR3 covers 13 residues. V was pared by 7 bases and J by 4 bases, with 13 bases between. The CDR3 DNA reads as TGTGCCAGCAAGGAGGGGGCTGGAGAGACCCAGTACTTC. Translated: CASKEGAGETQYF.